These T cell receptor beta chains were read from a single sample in a study of human T cells and chemical hapten exposure. TCRdb reprocessed the RACE reads via MiXCR and lists one record per CDR3 protein. The table includes roughly 100,000 distinct CDR3 sequences, less than 40% detected once. The starting material was whole blood, obtained in connection with sensitization to the hapten diphenylcyclopropenone (DPC). Source of these receptors: a man aged 35 to 55 with alopecia areata. Some clones in this sample may be carry-over from other donors' samples. The CDR3 runs from the conserved cysteine through the conserved F or W. The order of the fields is clone size, V gene, J gene, D gene, CDR3 protein, CDR3 DNA. D genes are given only for firm matches. Not all rows give a size; the values are once, few, many and, for expanded clones, a class.

size: few
V: TRBV27
J: TRBJ1-6
D: NA
CDR3: CASSLSSGPNSPLHF
DNA: TGTGCCAGCAGTTTAAGTTCAGGCCCCAATTCACCCCTCCACTTT

size: few
V: TRBV7-9
J: TRBJ2-7
D: NA
CDR3: CASRYDSSYEQYF
DNA: TGTGCCAGCAGATATGACAGTTCCTACGAGCAGTACTTC

size: few
V: TRBV18
J: TRBJ2-1
D: NA
CDR3: CASSPLRPPDEQFF
DNA: TGTGCCAGCTCACCACTAAGACCCCCGGATGAGCAGTTCTTC

size: few
V: TRBV5-6
J: TRBJ2-3
D: NA
CDR3: CASSLVGTDTQYF
DNA: TGTGCCAGCAGCTTGGTGGGCACAGATACGCAGTATTTT

size: NA
V: TRBV10-3
J: TRBJ2-3
D: NA
CDR3: CAISGDRADTQYF
DNA: TGTGCCATCAGTGGGGACCGCGCAGATACGCAGTATTTT

size: few
V: TRBV28
J: TRBJ1-5
D: NA
CDR3: CASSLPQGYNQPQHF
DNA: TGTGCCAGCAGTTTACCGCAGGGCTACAATCAGCCCCAGCATTTT

size: few
V: TRBV20-1
J: TRBJ1-2
D: TRBD1
CDR3: CSAPGQGANYGYTF
DNA: TGCAGTGCACCGGGACAGGGGGCTAACTATGGCTACACCTTC

size: few
V: TRBV28
J: TRBJ2-5
D: TRBD2
CDR3: CASSPAEASGTETQYF
DNA: TGTGCCAGCAGTCCCGCCGAGGCTAGCGGGACTGAGACCCAGTACTTC

size: NA
V: TRBV27
J: TRBJ2-2
D: TRBD2
CDR3: CASSLGSGRPGELFF
DNA: TGTGCCAGCAGTTTGGGTAGCGGGAGGCCCGGGGAGCTGTTTTTT

size: NA
V: TRBV7-8
J: TRBJ2-3
D: TRBD2
CDR3: CASSLSLAGGPDTQYF
DNA: TGTGCCAGCAGCTTAAGCCTAGCGGGAGGCCCTGATACGCAGTATTTT